What follows are 3 T cell receptor beta chains derived from one specimen sequenced in a study of blood T cell repertoires in COVID-19. The protocol was immunoSEQ multiplex PCR, while the TCRdb copy is restricted to in-frame clones and leaves out a portion. The data contain some 80,000 clones, more than 60% of them singletons. Sequencing used peripheral blood. The source of these receptors is a human donor in a cohort sampled during active COVID-19.

The chain joins TRBV5-1 to TRBJ2-5; the D gene is possibly TRBD2 (6 bases). V was shortened by 0 bases and J by 1 base, with 10 bases between the two germline ends. The V gene's germline CDR1 is SGHRS and CDR2 YFSETQ. The CDR3 spans 15 residues. The CDR3 DNA sequence: TGCGCCAGCAGCTTGGCCGGGACTCGCCAAGAGACCCAGTACTTC. Protein sequence: CASSLAGTRQETQYF. Using reference TRBV5-1 and TRBJ2-5 for the parts outside the CDR3, the full variable domain is KAGVTQTPRYLIKTRGQQVTLSCSPISGHRSVSWYQQTPGQGLQFLFEYFSETQRNKGNFPGRFSGRQFSNSRSEMNVSTLELGDSALYLCASSLAGTRQETQYFGPGTRLLVL.

This clone showed up just a few times. The chain has TRBV5-5 and TRBJ2-7, with D tentatively TRBD1 (7 bases). V was clipped by 4 bases and J by 13 bases, with 18 bases between them. The CDR3 has 12 residues. CDR1 and CDR2 (germline): SGHKS, YYEKEE (reference sequence). CDR3 protein: CASSDDPGGSYF. CDR3 DNA: TGTGCCAGCAGCGACGACCCAGGGGGGTCTTACTTC.

The V gene is TRBV7-2, the J gene TRBJ1-5; D possibly corresponds to TRBD1 (6 bases). Germline assignment: CDR1 SGHTA and CDR2 FQGNSA. V gave up 5 bases and J gave up 3 bases, with 14 bases separating them. This CDR3 has 15 residues. This CDR3 reads CASSALGTNNQPQHF. In DNA form, the CDR3 reads TGTGCCAGCAGCGCCCTCGGGACAAACAATCAGCCCCAGCATTTT.